A selection of T cell receptor beta chains follows, all from one sample in a study of CD8+ T cells in alopecia areata. The method was immunoSEQ multiplex PCR; TCRdb's version includes in-frame clones alone and lacks a portion of them. The sample comprises about 270,000 clones, around 64% of which are singletons, and 0.75% to 0.95% rests with the top ten. Specimen: CD4+ T cells sorted from blood, collected around week 54, from a patient treated with tofacitinib. Receptors originate from a human donor with alopecia areata. Each CDR3 is given with its conserved first and last residue. D genes are given only for firm matches. Clone size, where shown, is once, few, many, or a class for clones that have expanded.

few | TRBJ1-4 | TRBV7-9 | NA | CASRPRGRGEKLFF | TGTGCCAGCAGGCCTAGGGGTCGCGGTGAAAAACTGTTTTTT
many | TRBJ2-5 | TRBV13 | NA | CASSPPIQETQYF | TGTGCCAGCAGCCCCCCAATCCAAGAGACCCAGTACTTC
few | TRBJ1-4 | TRBV7-6 | NA | CASSRTPTNEKLFF | TGTGCCAGCAGCCGGACACCAACTAATGAAAAACTGTTTTTT
few | TRBJ2-1 | TRBV5-6 | TRBD1 | CASSSSGQGSYNEQFF | TGTGCCAGCAGCTCCTCCGGACAGGGGTCCTACAATGAGCAGTTCTTC
NA | TRBJ2-7 | TRBV5-1 | NA | CASSSQPVQATSSYEQYF | TGCGCCAGCAGCTCCCAGCCCGTACAGGCGACTAGCTCCTACGAGCAGTACTTC
NA | TRBJ2-5 | TRBV5-6 | TRBD2 | CASSSPGRGTSGTETQYF | TGTGCCAGCAGCTCCCCAGGTCGGGGGACTAGCGGGACAGAGACCCAGTACTTC
NA | TRBJ2-2 | TRBV5-1 | NA | CASSTTGLSGELFF | TGCGCCAGCAGCACCACAGGGTTGTCCGGGGAGCTGTTTTTT
NA | TRBJ2-1 | TRBV5-4 | NA | CASSLAGQQFF | TGTGCCAGCAGCTTGGCAGGTCAGCAGTTCTTC
NA | TRBJ2-5 | TRBV5-1 | TRBD2 | CASVRGAGGQETQYF | TGCGCCAGCGTAAGAGGAGCGGGGGGGCAAGAGACCCAGTACTTC
NA | TRBJ1-5 | TRBV7-9 | NA | CASSDADQPQHF | TGTGCCAGCAGCGATGCGGATCAGCCCCAGCATTTT
NA | TRBJ2-7 | TRBV29-1 | NA | CSVAGGEVYEQYF | TGCAGCGTTGCCGGGGGCGAAGTTTACGAGCAGTACTTC
NA | TRBJ2-3 | TRBV5-4 | NA | CASSSGLGGTDTQYF | TGTGCCAGCAGCTCTGGACTAGGGGGAACAGATACGCAGTATTTT
few | TRBJ1-1 | TRBV5-1 | NA | CASSLGAPFNTEAFF | TGCGCCAGCAGCTTGGGAGCACCCTTTAACACTGAAGCTTTCTTT
NA | TRBJ2-7 | TRBV4-3 | TRBD2 | CASSQDPGRRGNEQYF | TGCGCCAGCAGCCAAGATCCCGGGAGGAGAGGAAACGAGCAGTACTTC
few | TRBJ1-5 | TRBV27 | NA | CASSSRTNQPQHF | TGTGCCAGCAGTTCGAGGACGAATCAGCCCCAGCATTTT
NA | TRBJ2-3 | TRBV30 | NA | CAWSLTSTDTQYF | TGTGCCTGGAGCCTGACTAGCACAGATACGCAGTATTTT
few | TRBJ1-1 | TRBV7-6 | NA | CASSLGPRVEAFF | TGTGCCAGCAGCTTAGGGCCGAGAGTTGAAGCTTTCTTT
NA | TRBJ1-1 | TRBV2 | TRBD1 | CASTQQGGLNTEAFF | TGTGCCAGCACCCAACAGGGGGGATTGAACACTGAAGCTTTCTTT
NA | TRBJ1-1 | TRBV29-1 | TRBD1 | CSVGQSGTEAFF | TGCAGCGTGGGACAGTCGGGCACTGAAGCTTTCTTT
NA | TRBJ1-1 | TRBV30 | NA | CAWSPSSRAAFF | TGTGCCTGGAGTCCTTCATCCCGAGCGGCTTTCTTT
few | TRBJ2-7 | TRBV6-6 | NA | CASRGQHGEQYF | TGTGCCAGCAGAGGACAGCATGGCGAGCAGTACTTC
few | TRBJ1-5 | TRBV29-1 | NA | CSCGGINQPQHF | TGCAGCTGTGGGGGGATCAATCAGCCCCAGCATTTT
NA | TRBJ1-4 | TRBV30 | TRBD1 | CAWSSGTGNEKLFF | TGTGCCTGGAGTAGCGGGACAGGGAATGAAAAACTGTTTTTT
NA | TRBJ2-7 | TRBV25-1 | NA | CASTRGREYEQYF | TGTGCCAGCACCAGGGGCAGGGAGTACGAGCAGTACTTC
NA | TRBJ1-1 | TRBV6-6 | NA | CASSYVFSGDTEAFF | TGTGCCAGCAGTTACGTGTTTTCAGGGGACACTGAAGCTTTCTTT
once | TRBJ1-6 | TRBV4-1 | NA | CASSQDLGASDNSPLHF | TGCGCCAGCAGCCAAGATTTGGGGGCTTCGGATAATTCACCCCTCCACTTT
NA | TRBJ1-2 | TRBV19 | TRBD1 | CASTISSGGAYGYTF | TGTGCCAGTACCATATCGTCAGGGGGCGCATATGGCTACACCTTC
few | TRBJ2-5 | TRBV7-3 | NA | CASSLIGGQETQYF | TGTGCCAGCAGCTTAATTGGAGGCCAAGAGACCCAGTACTTC
NA | TRBJ1-2 | TRBV29-1 | NA | CSVGQSNYGYTF | TGCAGCGTTGGCCAGTCTAACTATGGCTACACCTTC
NA | TRBJ1-1 | TRBV30 | NA | CACGQPNTEAFF | TGTGCCTGTGGACAGCCGAACACTGAAGCTTTCTTT
NA | TRBJ2-3 | TRBV4-2 | NA | CASSQVGGTSTDTQYF | TGTGCCAGCAGCCAAGTTGGCGGAACAAGCACAGATACGCAGTATTTT
few | TRBJ2-5 | TRBV4-1 | TRBD1 | CASSQDRLQETQYF | TGCGCCAGCAGCCAGGACAGGCTACAAGAGACCCAGTACTTC
NA | TRBJ2-5 | TRBV7-9 | NA | CASSLVGGETQYF | TGTGCCAGCAGCTTAGTCGGAGGAGAGACCCAGTACTTC
NA | TRBJ1-3 | TRBV30 | NA | CAWSGTRGSSGNTIYF | TGTGCCTGGAGTGGGACCCGGGGGTCCTCTGGAAACACCATATATTTT
few | TRBJ1-6 | TRBV5-1 | NA | CASSLEGSPPLHF | TGCGCCAGCAGCTTGGAGGGCAGTCCACCCCTCCACTTT
NA | TRBJ1-6 | TRBV7-9 | TRBD1 | CASSRQGMSNSPLHF | TGTGCCAGCAGCCGACAGGGGATGAGCAATTCACCCCTCCACTTT
NA | TRBJ2-3 | TRBV5-1 | NA | CASSWSDTQYF | TGCGCCAGCAGCTGGTCAGATACGCAGTATTTT
NA | TRBJ2-1 | TRBV11-2 | NA | CASSLELTVGNEQFF | TGTGCCAGCAGCTTAGAGTTGACTGTCGGGAATGAGCAGTTCTTC
NA | TRBJ1-6 | TRBV7-2 | NA | CASIRRAGSNSPLHF | TGTGCCAGCATCCGGAGGGCAGGGAGTAATTCACCCCTCCACTTT
NA | TRBJ2-3 | TRBV13 | NA | CASSKKVLSTDTQYF | TGTGCCAGCAGCAAAAAAGTCCTGAGCACAGATACGCAGTATTTT
NA | TRBJ2-5 | TRBV2 | NA | CASSEAPRETQYF | TGTGCCAGCAGTGAAGCGCCCAGGGAGACCCAGTACTTC
few | TRBJ2-1 | TRBV2 | NA | CASSDLPWTDYEQFF | TGTGCCAGCAGTGATCTTCCCTGGACAGATTATGAGCAGTTCTTC
NA | TRBJ2-1 | TRBV19 | TRBD1 | CASSKGQGRDEQFF | TGTGCCAGTAGTAAGGGACAGGGGCGCGATGAGCAGTTCTTC
NA | TRBJ1-6 | TRBV11-1 | NA | CASSLTNSPLHF | TGTGCCAGCAGCCTCACCAATTCACCCCTCCACTTT
NA | TRBJ1-1 | TRBV29-1 | NA | CSVDRAQTEAFF | TGCAGCGTTGACCGGGCGCAAACTGAAGCTTTCTTT
NA | TRBJ2-3 | TRBV30 | NA | CAYGASFLTDTQYF | TGTGCCTACGGGGCTTCGTTTCTCACAGATACGCAGTATTTT
NA | TRBJ2-5 | TRBV5-4 | TRBD2 | CASSAGVEKETQYF | TGTGCCAGCAGCGCGGGGGTGGAAAAAGAGACCCAGTACTTC
NA | TRBJ1-2 | TRBV6-6 | TRBD1 | CASSSFGQGANYGYTF | TGTGCCAGCAGTTCCTTCGGACAGGGGGCTAACTATGGCTACACCTTC
NA | TRBJ2-3 | TRBV4-2 | NA | CASSLHSSAKGIGEDRWEADTQYF | TGTGCCAGCAGCCTCCATTCTTCAGCCAAGGGAATCGGGGAGGACAGGTGGGAGGCAGATACGCAGTATTTT
NA | TRBJ2-3 | TRBV4-1 | NA | CASSQDLGLADTQYF | TGCGCCAGCAGCCAAGATCTAGGGCTAGCGGATACGCAGTATTTT
NA | TRBJ1-4 | TRBV2 | NA | CASSGAAANEKLFF | TGTGCCAGCAGTGGGGCAGCTGCTAATGAAAAACTGTTTTTT